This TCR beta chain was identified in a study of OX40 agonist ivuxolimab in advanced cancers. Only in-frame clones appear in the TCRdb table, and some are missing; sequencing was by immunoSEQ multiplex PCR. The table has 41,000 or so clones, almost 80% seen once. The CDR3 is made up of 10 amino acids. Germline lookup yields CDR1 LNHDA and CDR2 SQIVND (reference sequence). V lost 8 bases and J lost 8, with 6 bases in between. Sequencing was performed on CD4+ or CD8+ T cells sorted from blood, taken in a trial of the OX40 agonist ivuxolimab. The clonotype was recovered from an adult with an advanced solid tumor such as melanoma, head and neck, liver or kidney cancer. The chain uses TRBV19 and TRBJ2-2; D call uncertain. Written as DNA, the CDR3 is TGTGCCAGTGACGGAGGGGAGCTGTTTTTT. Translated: CASDGGELFF.